This entry lists 18 T cell receptor beta chains sequenced from one sample in a study of blood T cell repertoires in COVID-19. This table comes from immunoSEQ multiplex PCR, and its TCRdb copy is limited to in-frame clones, with some not included. Of 260,000 or so clones in the sample, roughly 76% are singletons; the top ten hold roughly 8%. Input material: peripheral blood. The receptors shown here come from a woman older than 75 with COVID-19, enrolled during active disease.

This clone was recorded only once. The chain has TRBV6-5 and TRBJ1-2; 7 bases are shared with TRBD1. The CDR3 totals 13 residues. V dropped 4 bases and J dropped 8; count of bases not matched to a gene: 7. Germline-derived CDR1 and CDR2 are MNHEY and SVGAGI. CDR3 nucleotide sequence: TGTGCCAGCAGTTCTCTCAGGGGGAGCGGCTACACCTTC. This translates into CASSSLRGSGYTF.

The chain combines TRBV9 with TRBJ2-7; D might be TRBD1 (6 bases). CDR1 is SGDLS and CDR2 is YYNGEE in the germline V gene. The CDR3 has 14 amino acids. V was shortened by 4 bases and J by 8 bases, with 19 bases between the two germline ends. The CDR3 DNA sequence: TGTGCCAGCAGCCAAGGTCCCACAGGGAGCCAGCAGTACTTC. Translated, it gives CASSQGPTGSQQYF. The variable domain in full, completed from reference TRBV9 and TRBJ2-7, reads DSGVTQTPKHLITATGQRVTLRCSPRSGDLSVYWYQQSLDQGLQFLIQYYNGEERAKGNILERFSAQQFPDLHSELNLSSLELGDSALYFCASSQGPTGSQQYFGPGTRLTVT.

The chain uses TRBV28 and TRBJ2-3; 11 bases align to TRBD1. CDR1 MDHEN and CDR2 SYDVKM come from the germline V gene. After removal of 6 bases from V and 5 bases from J, the junction contained 10 bases not matched to a gene. The CDR3 is 16 amino acids. The DNA of the CDR3 is TGTGCCAGCAGGCTTCGGACAGGGGGCTGGAGAGATACGCAGTATTTT. It translates to CASRLRTGGWRDTQYF.

The rearrangement uses TRBV6-4 and TRBJ2-5, with unresolved D. CDR1 and CDR2 (germline): MRHNA, SNTAGT. V dropped 3 bases and J dropped 5 bases, with 10 bases sitting between them. The CDR3 totals 13 residues. CDR3 bases: TGTGCCAGCAGTGAAGTCGCCGGGGAGACCCAGTACTTC. Protein: CASSEVAGETQYF.

The CDR3 coding sequence is TGTGCCAGCAGCCCCTTTCGGGAAAACACCGGGGAGCTGTTTTTT. It specifies CASSPFRENTGELFF. This sequence joins TRBV7-2 and TRBJ2-2, with D possibly matching TRBD2 (5 bases). The CDR3 consists of 15 residues. Germline CDR1 is SGHTA and CDR2 is FQGNSA. The V end was cut by 5 bases, the J end by 2 bases, with 12 bases between.

This chain uses TRBV24-1 with TRBJ2-1; 9 bases are shared with TRBD2. Germline CDR1 is KGHDR and CDR2 is SFDVKD. The ends lost 4 bases at V and 5 bases at J; junction bases unmatched: 2. The CDR3 is 14 amino acids. CDR3 loop: CATSDSGRNNEQFF. The CDR3 DNA reads TGTGCCACCAGTGACAGCGGGAGGAACAATGAGCAGTTCTTC.

CDR3 sequence reads: CASSFRGMNTEAFF. DNA for the CDR3: TGTGCCAGCAGTTTTAGGGGGATGAACACTGAAGCTTTCTTT. The chain is built from TRBV27 and TRBJ1-1, with D possibly matching TRBD1 (6 bases). Trimming left V 3 bases short and J 0 bases short, with 8 bases between. Germline V gene lookup returns CDR1 MNHEY and CDR2 SMNVEV (reference sequence). The CDR3 is made up of 14 amino acids.

This clone is a singleton in its sample. The V and J genes are TRBV6-6 and TRBJ1-1, with D perhaps TRBD1 (6 bases). The V gene lost 6 bases and the J gene lost 5 bases, with 16 bases spanning the gap. This CDR3 spans 14 amino acids. In germline, CDR1 is MNHNY, CDR2 SVGAGI (reference sequence). The DNA for the CDR3 is TGTGCCAGCAGGCAACAGGGTATCGTGACTGAAGCTTTCTTT. Its translation: CASRQQGIVTEAFF.

Ten or more counts support this clone. This chain connects TRBV29-1 to TRBJ2-2; a weak D match, TRBD1 (5 bases). Trimming took off 7 bases at V and 0 bases at J, with 12 bases between the two ends. CDR1 SQVTM and CDR2 ANQGSEA come from the germline V gene. The CDR3 has 14 residues. The CDR3 region has the DNA TGCAGCGCCACGACAGTGTCGAACACCGGGGAGCTGTTTTTT. Protein product: CSATTVSNTGELFF.

The chain is built from TRBV6-5 and TRBJ1-4; unclear D gene. Germline assignment: CDR1 MNHEY and CDR2 SVGAGI. The CDR3 runs 14 residues. V gave up 5 bases and J gave up 8 bases, with 15 bases separating them. The DNA for the CDR3 is TGTGCCAGCAGTCCGGCTTCGCGGCAGGAAAAACTGTTTTTT. This codes for CASSPASRQEKLFF.

This clone was recorded a few times. The DNA for the CDR3 is TGTGCCAGCAGCCCCCCCGGGGCTGGGGCCAACGTCCTGACTTTC. It translates to CASSPPGAGANVLTF. The rearrangement uses TRBV7-9 and TRBJ2-6, with D maybe TRBD2 (5 bases). V dropped 5 bases and J dropped 2 bases, with 10 bases sitting between them. Germline lookup yields CDR1 SEHNR and CDR2 FQNEAQ (reference sequence). The CDR3 consists of 15 residues.

The J gene is TRBJ1-1, the V gene TRBV7-3; no clear D. V was clipped by 5 bases and J by 7 bases, with 14 bases between them. The CDR3 spans 13 residues. Germline assignment: CDR1 SGHTA and CDR2 FQGTGA. Written as DNA, the CDR3 is TGTGCCAGCAGCCCTGGTGGAGAATTTGAAGCTTTCTTT. Encoded protein: CASSPGGEFEAFF.

This clone was counted a single time. This chain joins TRBV4-1 and TRBJ1-2, with TRBD1 matching over 7 bases. V lost 6 bases, J lost 1 base, and 8 bases stayed unmatched. This CDR3 region has 15 residues. CDR1 is MGHRA and CDR2 is YSYEKL in the germline V gene. The CDR3 sequence: CASRLLQGGNYGYTF. The CDR3 DNA is TGCGCCAGCAGACTTCTTCAGGGGGGTAACTATGGCTACACCTTC.

V gene TRBV4-2 combines with J gene TRBJ2-7; no firm D call. Germline V gives CDR1 LGHNA, CDR2 YNFKEQ. The ends were cut back, 1 base at V and 0 bases at J, with 16 bases in the middle. The CDR3 is 17 amino acids. The CDR3 is CASSQGGVGTPSYEQYF. In DNA form, the CDR3 reads TGTGCCAGCAGCCAAGGAGGAGTCGGTACCCCCTCCTACGAGCAGTACTTC.

The chain recombines TRBV10-3 with TRBJ1-6; possibly TRBD1 for D (5 bases). Trimming pared 4 bases from V and 0 bases from J, leaving 10 bases between. This CDR3 comprises 16 residues. Germline V gene sequence: CDR1 ENHRY, CDR2 SYGVKD. CDR3 nucleotide sequence: TGTGCCATCAGTGTTGGGGGGAGCTCCTATAATTCACCCCTCCACTTT. Protein sequence: CAISVGGSSYNSPLHF.

The V and J genes are TRBV19 and TRBJ2-3; D is unresolved. This CDR3 region has 14 residues. CDR1 is LNHDA and CDR2 is SQIVND in the germline V gene (reference sequence). V gave up 5 bases and J gave up 0 bases, with 9 bases separating them. CDR3 protein: CASSLTGSTDTQYF. DNA of the CDR3: TGTGCCAGTAGTCTAACGGGTAGCACAGATACGCAGTATTTT.

The CDR3 DNA reads as TGTGCCAGCTCACATTACGGACAGGGCAATGAAAAACTGTTTTTT. Its protein is CASSHYGQGNEKLFF. The chain employs TRBV18 and TRBJ1-4; 8 bases agree with TRBD1. The V gene's germline CDR1 is KGHSH and CDR2 LQKENI. The CDR3 extends over 15 amino acids. V was clipped by 4 bases and J by 5 bases; unmatched bases: 6. Filled out from reference TRBV18 and TRBJ1-4, the complete variable domain reads NAGVMQNPRHLVRRRGQEARLRCSPMKGHSHVYWYRQLPEEGLKFMVYLQKENIIDESGMPKERFSAEFPKEGPSILRIQQVVRGDSAAYFCASSHYGQGNEKLFFGSGTQLSVL.

CDR3 sequence: CASSSSGETYEQYF. The CDR3 nucleotides read TGTGCCAGCAGCTCCTCCGGGGAGACCTACGAGCAGTACTTC. The genes are TRBV5-4 and TRBJ2-7; D might be TRBD2 (5 bases). Germline assignment: CDR1 SGHNT and CDR2 YYREEE (reference sequence). The V and J ends lost 3 bases and 2 bases respectively, with 12 bases between them. The CDR3 totals 14 residues.